This TCR beta chain stems from a study of shared clonotypes between healthy human individuals (dated by TCRdb to between 2020 and 2021). Notes on the research overall: A couple of women and a few men aged 18 to 49 years were included in the cohort. Leukapheresis yielded between about 0.85 and 10 billion PBMCs per donor. Per donor, three plates each were used for CD4 naive and CD4 memory, two for CD8 naive, and one for CD8 memory. Libraries were prepared and TCR repertoires were sequenced by different laboratories using diverse techniques, in order to increase sequencing depth and limit assay-specific biases. To estimate repertoire size and how much clonotype sharing occurs between individuals, the study deeply sequenced the blood TCR repertoires of five healthy adults. General conclusions and limits of the study: Compared with non-shared clonotypes, the clonotypes found in all four sorted-subset donors had higher generation probabilities. Naive subsets generally had larger estimated clonotype richness than memory subsets. Rarefaction of sorted-subset datasets indicated incomplete sequencing despite the large sequencing depth. Sampling was restricted to blood, and TCR repertoires in tissues likely differ from the TCR repertoires found in blood. The small number of donors limited the genetic and exposure-history diversity represented. When several donors were compared, the shared fraction of clonotypes was around 5% for naive CD4, approximately 3.5% for naive CD8, 2.3% for memory CD4, and about 0.36% for memory CD8. Pairwise subsampling indicated that sequencing depth was expected to affect the degree of clonotype sharing among donors.

Using the deep immunoSEQ assay, multiplex PCR amplified TCR CDR3 regions from genomic DNA. Extracted genomic DNA from each cell subset was distributed evenly across all wells of several immunoSEQ 96-well plates, and each plate was treated as a replicate. Each replicate PCR for sorted subsets received around 210 ng genomic DNA, equal to tens of thousands of T cell genomes. The purified libraries were quantified using a Qubit 3.0 fluorometer, sized with a Bioanalyzer 2100, and then quantified again using the KAPA Library Quantification kit. Every immunoSEQ 96-well plate was sequenced on a separate single-read 150-cycle Illumina NextSeq 550 flow cell. The authors' analysis ran thus. Because only junctional sequences without quality scores were contained in the immunoSEQ output, filtering matching that applied to full-length reads could not be performed. Sequences were annotated with PyIR, a Python wrapper for IgBLAST v1.9, using IMGT germline references to assign V/J genes and CDR3. Any read was removed if the V/J assignment was weak (E-value above 1e-6), the CDR3 was missing, or the read contained stop codons, out-of-frame junctions, or ambiguous translated residues. A V3J clonotype was defined by an identical inferred V gene, J gene, and CDR3 amino acid sequence. Percentage overlap between repertoires was computed as shared unique clonotypes divided by the size of the smaller repertoire. RTK rarefaction, the Chao1 estimator, and Recon v2.1 estimates of unobserved clonotypes were used to assess repertoire richness. OLGA was used to compute generation probabilities for all TCRbeta clonotypes that the gDNA method yielded from a few donors. TCRdb took this table from immuneACCESS and kept in-frame rearrangements with V and J called. Such tables lack part of the clones; where checked against another copy, unresolved V genes explain under half of the gap, and the rest is unexplained. The DNA gave D and trimming, while V, J and clone size come from that table. This sample holds roughly 2.4 million clones; more than 90% were observed only once. Clones ranked in the top ten supply around 0.13% of the sample.

Healthy HIV-negative adults with no recently reported acute infections or vaccinations were included as donors. Only Caucasian adults living in Nashville, Tennessee, USA were represented among the donors. Magnetic negative selection was used to enrich CD4+ T cells, after which naive cells were positively selected on CD45RA and the negative fraction became the memory subset. Blood was collected by leukapheresis, and PBMCs were isolated by Ficoll-Histopaque density gradient centrifugation and then cryopreserved in liquid nitrogen vapor phase. Purity and quantity of every magnetically sorted T cell population were checked by analytical flow cytometry. Genomic DNA was isolated from every sorted fraction and measured by UV absorbance on a Nanodrop 2000c. Concerning this clone: Its antigen specificity is not known. No qualities accompany the bases; no much larger clone lies one base away.

Taken from cysteine to phenylalanine, the CDR3 has 17 residues. Left in the record is the CDR3 DNA by itself, 51 bases read in frame from the first base. CDR1 and CDR2 (MDHEN, SYDVKM) derive from the germline V gene. V drops 5 bases and J drops 2 bases, leaving 18 bases in between. The material sequenced was naive CD4+ T cells sorted from blood. The cell subset or site label, as the study defines it: CD45RA+ positively selected. The source of this sequence is a man between 18 and 35 years old in good health. The chain joins TRBV28 to TRBJ1-4; TRBD1 is possibly the D segment (6 matching bases). The DNA reads as follows: TGTGCCAGCAGTGGAAACAGGGAGGGGTGGACTAATGAAAAACTGTTTTTT. This encodes CASSGNREGWTNEKLFF.